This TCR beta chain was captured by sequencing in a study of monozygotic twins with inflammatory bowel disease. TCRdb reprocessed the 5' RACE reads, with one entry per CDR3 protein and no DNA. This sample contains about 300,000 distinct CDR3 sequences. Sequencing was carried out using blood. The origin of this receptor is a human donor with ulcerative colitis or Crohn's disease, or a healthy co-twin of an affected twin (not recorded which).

CDR3 protein: CASSYQENTEAFF. This sequence joins TRBV6-5 and TRBJ1-1. The length of the CDR3 is 13 residues. CDR1 and CDR2 (germline): MNHEY, SVGAGI.